The rows below give T cell receptor beta chains drawn from one sample of a study of T cells in Graves' hyperthyroidism and ophthalmopathy. TCRdb redid the calling of the multiplex PCR reads with MiXCR, one entry per CDR3 protein. This sample has more than 350,000 distinct CDR3 sequences, with 12% to 15% found just once. The sample consisted of blood. The source is a woman between 55 and 75 years old with Graves' ophthalmopathy. The CDR3 runs from the conserved cysteine through the conserved F or W. The D gene is left open where the match is weak. Clone size is given for some rows only: seen once, a few or many times, or a class if the clone is expanded.

CASSLLMGRGVIQYF,TGTGCCAGCAGTTTATTGATGGGCCGTGGAGTCATTCAGTACTTC,-,-,TRBV12-3/TRBV12-4,TRBJ2-4
CASSSGLAGLGCEQYF,TGCGCCAGCAGCTCGGGACTAGCGGGACTTGGCTGCGAGCAGTACTTC,once,TRBD2,TRBV5-1,TRBJ2-7
CASSQNTGELFF,TGTGCCAGCAGCCAGAACACCGGGGAGCTGTTTTTT,many,-,TRBV3-1,TRBJ2-2
CASRGELFF,TGTGCCAGCCGCGGGGAGCTGTTTTTT,many,-,TRBV12-3/TRBV12-4,TRBJ2-2
CASSSPPGGKQETQYF,TGTGCCAGCAGCTCCCCCCCCGGGGGAAAACAAGAGACCCAGTACTTC,many,-,TRBV7-6,TRBJ2-5
CATSDPDSGETQYF,TGTGCCACCAGTGATCCGGACAGTGGAGAGACCCAGTACTTC,many,-,TRBV24-1,TRBJ2-5
CAWIDQTGELFF,TGTGCCTGGATAGATCAAACCGGGGAGCTGTTTTTT,-,-,TRBV30,TRBJ2-2
CSVPQGFKNTEAFF,TGCAGTGTACCGCAGGGGTTTAAAAACACTGAAGCTTTCTTT,few,-,TRBV20-1,TRBJ1-1
CSPEGLADYEQYF,TGCAGCCCGGAAGGACTAGCGGACTACGAGCAGTACTTC,many,TRBD2,TRBV29-1,TRBJ2-7
CATSEIRDSTGELFF,TGTGCCACCAGCGAAATCCGGGACAGCACCGGGGAGCTGTTTTTT,few,TRBD1,TRBV24-1,TRBJ2-2
CASSSRAGVDYEKLFF,TGTGCCAGCAGCTCCAGAGCGGGGGTAGACTATGAAAAACTGTTTTTT,-,-,TRBV3-1,TRBJ1-4
CATSDLRRDYNEQFF,TGTGCCACCAGTGATTTGAGGCGGGATTACAATGAGCAGTTCTTC,few,-,TRBV24-1,TRBJ2-1
CASSLSASNQPQHF,TGTGCCAGCAGCCTTTCGGCATCAAATCAGCCCCAGCATTTT,-,-,TRBV3-1,TRBJ1-5
CASSYISLGGHQPQHF,TGCGCCAGCAGCTATATTAGTCTGGGGGGCCATCAGCCCCAGCATTTT,-,-,TRBV5-1,TRBJ1-5
CSVGQGVSYEQYF,TGCAGCGTCGGACAGGGTGTCTCCTACGAGCAGTACTTC,many,TRBD1,TRBV29-1,TRBJ2-7
CSARDLDTYEQYF,TGCAGTGCTAGAGATCTGGATACTTACGAGCAGTACTTC,many,-,TRBV20-1,TRBJ2-7
CSAPDGASTDTQYF,TGCAGCGCCCCCGATGGGGCTAGCACAGATACGCAGTATTTT,once,-,TRBV29-1,TRBJ2-3
CASSQTSGALREQYF,TGTGCCAGCAGCCAAACTAGCGGTGCGCTTAGGGAGCAGTACTTC,many,TRBD2,TRBV3-1,TRBJ2-7
CASSITSGRQYNEQFF,TGTGCCAGCAGCATCACTAGCGGGAGACAGTACAATGAGCAGTTCTTC,few,TRBD2,TRBV7-2,TRBJ2-1
CATSRDGGTKGEKLFF,TGTGCCACCAGCAGAGACGGGGGGACGAAGGGGGAAAAACTGTTTTTT,few,-,TRBV15,TRBJ1-4
CASSPGQGYQPQHF,TGTGCCAGCAGTCCGGGACAGGGCTATCAGCCCCAGCATTTT,-,TRBD1,TRBV6-2/TRBV6-3,TRBJ1-5
CASSATAGTDTQYF,TGTGCCAGCAGCGCGACAGCGGGCACAGATACGCAGTATTTT,many,-,TRBV7-9,TRBJ2-3